The clone carrying this TCR beta chain was seen at least ten times. Breast cancer patients provided tissue from their axillary draining lymph nodes. TCRdb itself ran the multiplex PCR reads through MiXCR, one entry per CDR3 protein. The sample includes fewer than 150,000 distinct CDR3 sequences, less than 25% of them seen just once. V shed 1 base and J 3 bases; nucleotides not matched to a gene: 7. CDR1 and CDR2 from the germline V gene are SGHDT and YYEEEE. The CDR3 runs to 16 residues. These data are taken from a study of breast tumors, draining lymph nodes, adjacent tissues. The origin of this receptor is a female donor with breast cancer. Some clones in this sample may be carry-over from other donors' samples. The chain recombines TRBV5-6 with TRBJ2-1, with TRBD2 matching over 7 bases. The specimen was axillary lymph node tissue. The CDR3 DNA reads as TGTGCCAGCAGCTTGCGGGCGGGAGACCTCTACAATGAGCAGTTCTTC. Its translation: CASSLRAGDLYNEQFF. The variable domain in full, completed from reference TRBV5-6 and TRBJ2-1, reads DAGVTQSPTHLIKTRGQQVTLRCSPKSGHDTVSWYQQALGQGPQFIFQYYEEEERQRGNFPDRFSGHQFPNYSSELNVNALLLGDSALYLCASSLRAGDLYNEQFFGPGTRLTVL.